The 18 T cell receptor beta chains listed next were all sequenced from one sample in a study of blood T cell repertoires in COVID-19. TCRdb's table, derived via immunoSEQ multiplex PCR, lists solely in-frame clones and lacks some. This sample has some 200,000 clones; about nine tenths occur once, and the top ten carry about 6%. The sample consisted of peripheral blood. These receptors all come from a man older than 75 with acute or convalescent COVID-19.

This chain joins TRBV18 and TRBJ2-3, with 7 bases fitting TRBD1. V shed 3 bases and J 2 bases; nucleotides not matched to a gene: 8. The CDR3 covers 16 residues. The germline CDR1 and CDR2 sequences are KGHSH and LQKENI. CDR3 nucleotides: TGTGCCAGCTCACCCGACTGGACAGGATCCACAGATACGCAGTATTTT. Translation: CASSPDWTGSTDTQYF. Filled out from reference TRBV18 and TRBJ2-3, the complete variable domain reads NAGVMQNPRHLVRRRGQEARLRCSPMKGHSHVYWYRQLPEEGLKFMVYLQKENIIDESGMPKERFSAEFPKEGPSILRIQQVVRGDSAAYFCASSPDWTGSTDTQYFGPGTRLTVL.

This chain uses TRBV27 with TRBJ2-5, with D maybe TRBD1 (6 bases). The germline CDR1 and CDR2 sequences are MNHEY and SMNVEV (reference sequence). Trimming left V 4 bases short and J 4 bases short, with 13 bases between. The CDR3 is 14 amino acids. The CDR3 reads CASSSAQGRETQYF. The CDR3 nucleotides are TGTGCCAGCAGTTCCGCTCAGGGGCGAGAGACCCAGTACTTC.

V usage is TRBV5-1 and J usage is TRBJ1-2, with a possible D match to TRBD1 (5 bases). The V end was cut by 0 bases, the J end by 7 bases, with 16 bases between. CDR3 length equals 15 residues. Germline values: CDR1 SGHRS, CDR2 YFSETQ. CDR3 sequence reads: CASSLESQGVGGYTF. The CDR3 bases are TGCGCCAGCAGCTTGGAATCGCAGGGTGTAGGTGGCTACACCTTC.

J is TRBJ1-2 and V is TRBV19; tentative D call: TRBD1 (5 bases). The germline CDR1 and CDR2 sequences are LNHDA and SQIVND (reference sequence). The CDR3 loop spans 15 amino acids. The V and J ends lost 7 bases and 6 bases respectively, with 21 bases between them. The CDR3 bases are TGTGCCAGTATTCAGTACGCGGGACGGCCGGATGGCTACACCTTC. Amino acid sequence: CASIQYAGRPDGYTF.

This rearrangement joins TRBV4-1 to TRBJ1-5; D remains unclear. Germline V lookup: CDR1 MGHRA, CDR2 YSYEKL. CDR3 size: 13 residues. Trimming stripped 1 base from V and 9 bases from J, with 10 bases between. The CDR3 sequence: CASSQVGYWPQHF. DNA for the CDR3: TGCGCCAGCAGCCAAGTCGGGTATTGGCCCCAGCATTTT.

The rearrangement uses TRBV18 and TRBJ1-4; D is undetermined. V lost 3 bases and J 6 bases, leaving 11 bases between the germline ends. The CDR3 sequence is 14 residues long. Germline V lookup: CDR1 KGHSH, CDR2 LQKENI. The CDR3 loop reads CASSPSGSYEKLFF. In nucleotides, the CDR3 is TGTGCCAGCTCACCGTCGGGGAGTTATGAAAAACTGTTTTTT.

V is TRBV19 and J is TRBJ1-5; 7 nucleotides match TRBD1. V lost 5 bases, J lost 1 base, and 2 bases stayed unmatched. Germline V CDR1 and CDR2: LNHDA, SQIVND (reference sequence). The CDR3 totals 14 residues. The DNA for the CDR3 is TGTGCCAGTAGTCAACAGGGGAGCAATCAGCCCCAGCATTTT. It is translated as CASSQQGSNQPQHF.

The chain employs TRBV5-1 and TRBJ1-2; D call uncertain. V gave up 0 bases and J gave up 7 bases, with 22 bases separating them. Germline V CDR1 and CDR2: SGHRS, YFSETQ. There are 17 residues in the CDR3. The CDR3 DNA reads TGCGCCAGCAGCTTGGACCCCCGGGAGAAAGGGATACGTGGCTACACCTTC. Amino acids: CASSLDPREKGIRGYTF.

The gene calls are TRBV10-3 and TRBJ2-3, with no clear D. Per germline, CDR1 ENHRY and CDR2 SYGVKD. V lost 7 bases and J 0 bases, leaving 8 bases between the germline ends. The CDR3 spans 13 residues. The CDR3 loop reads CAIKRQSTDTQYF. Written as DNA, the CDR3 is TGTGCCATCAAACGCCAGAGCACAGATACGCAGTATTTT.

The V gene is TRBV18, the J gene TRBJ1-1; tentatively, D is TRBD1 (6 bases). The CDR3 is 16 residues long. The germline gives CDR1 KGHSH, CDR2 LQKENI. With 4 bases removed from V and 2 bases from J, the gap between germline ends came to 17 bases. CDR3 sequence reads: CASSLFGGAPNTEAFF. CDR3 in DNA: TGTGCCAGCTCACTCTTCGGGGGGGCCCCAAACACTGAAGCTTTCTTT. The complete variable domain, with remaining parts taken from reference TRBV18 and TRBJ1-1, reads NAGVMQNPRHLVRRRGQEARLRCSPMKGHSHVYWYRQLPEEGLKFMVYLQKENIIDESGMPKERFSAEFPKEGPSILRIQQVVRGDSAAYFCASSLFGGAPNTEAFFGQGTRLTVV.

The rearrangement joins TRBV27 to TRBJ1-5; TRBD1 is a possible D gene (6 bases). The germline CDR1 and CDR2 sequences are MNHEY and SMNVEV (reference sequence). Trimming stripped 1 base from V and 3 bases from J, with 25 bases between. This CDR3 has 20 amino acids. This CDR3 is CASSLWGGQGHQEDNQPQHF. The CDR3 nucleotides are TGTGCCAGCAGTTTATGGGGGGGGCAGGGGCACCAGGAAGACAATCAGCCCCAGCATTTT.

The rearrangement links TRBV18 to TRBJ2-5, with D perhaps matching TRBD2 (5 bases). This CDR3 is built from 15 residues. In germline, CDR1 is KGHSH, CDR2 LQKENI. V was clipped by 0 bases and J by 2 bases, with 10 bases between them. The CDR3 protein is CASSPPKRGQETQYF. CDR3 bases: TGTGCCAGCTCACCACCGAAAAGAGGGCAAGAGACCCAGTACTTC.

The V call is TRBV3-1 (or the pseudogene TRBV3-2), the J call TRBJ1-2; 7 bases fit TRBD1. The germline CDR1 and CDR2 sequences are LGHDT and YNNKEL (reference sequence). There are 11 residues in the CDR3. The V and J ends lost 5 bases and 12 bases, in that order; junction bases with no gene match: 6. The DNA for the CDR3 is TGTGCCAGCAGCGATAACAGGGGCAACACCTTC. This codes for CASSDNRGNTF.

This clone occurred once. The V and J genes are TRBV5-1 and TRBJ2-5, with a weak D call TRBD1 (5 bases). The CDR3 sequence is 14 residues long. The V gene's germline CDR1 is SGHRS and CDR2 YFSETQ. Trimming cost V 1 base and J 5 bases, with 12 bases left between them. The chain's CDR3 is CASSLKAGRETQYF. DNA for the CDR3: TGCGCCAGCAGCTTGAAAGCAGGGCGGGAGACCCAGTACTTC.

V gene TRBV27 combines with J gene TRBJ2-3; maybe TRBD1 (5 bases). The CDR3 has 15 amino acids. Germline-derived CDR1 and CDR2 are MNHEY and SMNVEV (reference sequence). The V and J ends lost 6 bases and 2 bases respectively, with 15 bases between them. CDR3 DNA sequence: TGTGCCAGCAGAGGTCTTGGGGCCGACACAGATACGCAGTATTTT. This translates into CASRGLGADTDTQYF.

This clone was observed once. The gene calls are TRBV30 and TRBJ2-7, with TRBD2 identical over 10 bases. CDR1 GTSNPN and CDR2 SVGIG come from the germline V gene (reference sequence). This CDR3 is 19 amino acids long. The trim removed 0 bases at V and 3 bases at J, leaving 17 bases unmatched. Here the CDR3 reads CAWSVNLASGRKRSYEQYF. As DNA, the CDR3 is TGTGCCTGGAGTGTAAATTTGGCTAGCGGGAGAAAGAGAAGCTACGAGCAGTACTTC.

The CDR3 nucleotides are TGTGCCAGCAGCCATCGACTCCAGAGGGGAAACACCATATATTTT. It specifies CASSHRLQRGNTIYF. The chain employs TRBV3-1 (or the pseudogene TRBV3-2) and TRBJ1-3; unclear D gene. V gave up 3 bases and J gave up 4 bases, with 13 bases separating them. Germline values: CDR1 LGHDT, CDR2 YNNKEL (reference sequence). The CDR3 is 15 residues long.

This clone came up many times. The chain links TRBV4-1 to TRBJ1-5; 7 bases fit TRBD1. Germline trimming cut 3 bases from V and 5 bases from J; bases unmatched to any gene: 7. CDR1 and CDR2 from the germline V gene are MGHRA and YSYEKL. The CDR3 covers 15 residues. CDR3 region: CASSHSQGGHQPQHF. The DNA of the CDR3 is TGCGCCAGCAGCCACTCCCAGGGGGGCCATCAGCCCCAGCATTTT.